One and the same sample provided the 12 T cell receptor beta chains below, sequenced in a study of T cells in Graves' hyperthyroidism and ophthalmopathy. Amplification of TCR beta CDR3 regions was performed using RNA transcripts as template. HTBI primers were the set used in a first-round RT-PCR of the TCR CDR3. Each CDR3 protein is one row after TCRdb ran MiXCR on the multiplex PCR reads. This table has hundreds of thousands of distinct CDR3 sequences, around 15% appearing once. The sample consisted of blood. These receptors all stem from a woman in her thirties or forties with Graves' ophthalmopathy.

This clonotype was counted many times. The genes are TRBV5-4 and TRBJ2-3; the match to TRBD2 covers 14 bases. This CDR3 contains 15 residues. Germline CDR1 reads SGHNT; CDR2 reads YYREEE (reference sequence). V lost 3 bases and J lost 8; bases outside the gene matches: 5. For the CDR3, the DNA is TGTGCCAGCAGCTCAGGACTAGCGGGAGGTAGTACGCAGTATTTT. It specifies CASSSGLAGGSTQYF.

CDR3 coding DNA: TGTGCCAGCAGTTACGGGGCTGCGGGAGGCCCTAGGGAGACCCAGTACTTC. It is translated as CASSYGAAGGPRETQYF. V usage is TRBV6-2 or TRBV6-3 and J usage is TRBJ2-5; TRBD2 agrees at 8 bases. The CDR3 is made up of 17 amino acids. CDR1 and CDR2 (germline): MNHEY, SVGEGT. Unmatched junction bases numbered 13, after V lost 2 bases and J lost 5 bases.

This clonotype was found many times. The chain combines TRBV11-2 with TRBJ2-5, with D tentatively TRBD2 (7 bases). Germline assignment: CDR1 SGHAT and CDR2 FQNNGV. The V end lost 6 bases, the J end lost 9 bases, and 20 bases lay between the germline ends. The CDR3 has 14 residues. Written as DNA, the CDR3 is TGTGCCAGCAGACGGGACATAGAGGGAGGGGCCCAGTACTTC. It encodes CASRRDIEGGAQYF.

The genes are TRBV10-3 and TRBJ1-2; D is ambiguous. The ends were cut back, 0 bases at V and 3 bases at J, with 5 bases in the middle. Germline CDR1 ENHRY, CDR2 SYGVKD. CDR3 length: 13 residues. Here the CDR3 reads CAISESRDYGYTF. The CDR3 coding sequence is TGTGCCATCAGTGAGTCAAGGGACTATGGCTACACCTTC.

This clonotype appeared many times. CDR3 amino acids: CASSSQPDGQYF. The CDR3 DNA follows: TGTGCCAGCAGTTCCCAACCGGACGGGCAGTACTTC. The V gene is TRBV12-3 or TRBV12-4, the J gene TRBJ2-7; D remains unclear. This CDR3 spans 12 amino acids. Trimming shortened V by 4 bases and J by 9 bases, and 13 bases separated the two germline ends.

This clonotype was seen repeatedly, ten times or more. The rearrangement joins TRBV28 to TRBJ2-7; 8 bases line up with TRBD2. Germline CDR1 MDHEN, CDR2 SYDVKM. V lost 4 bases to trimming and J lost 7 bases; unmatched junction nucleotides: 9. This CDR3 contains 14 residues. Written as DNA, the CDR3 is TGTGCCAGCAGTTCCCCGGGAGGGACGGGTGAGCAGTACTTC. It is translated as CASSSPGGTGEQYF.

In its sample, this clonotype was seen many times. V and J are TRBV28 and TRBJ1-2, with unresolved D. Trimming pared 1 base from V and 5 bases from J, leaving 11 bases between. The V gene's germline CDR1 is MDHEN and CDR2 SYDVKM. The CDR3 length is 14 residues. The chain's CDR3 is CASSLSGPGYGYTF. CDR3 sequence (DNA): TGTGCCAGCAGTTTATCGGGCCCGGGGTATGGCTACACCTTC.

This clonotype appeared many times. The chain couples TRBV6-1 to TRBJ2-7; D gene ambiguous. The germline V gene encodes CDR1 MNHNS and CDR2 SASEGT. The CDR3 has 14 amino acids. Trimming cost V 9 bases and J 1 base, with 16 bases left between them. The CDR3 here is CASTDRSVSYEQYF. The DNA for the CDR3 is TGTGCCAGTACGGACCGGTCGGTTTCCTACGAGCAGTACTTC.

V is TRBV6-2 or TRBV6-3 and J is TRBJ2-2, with 7 nucleotides matching TRBD1. The V gene's germline CDR1 is MNHEY and CDR2 SVGEGT. J gave up 7 bases and V 4 bases, and 3 bases lay outside the gene matches. This CDR3 has 13 amino acids. As DNA, the CDR3 is TGTGCCAGCAGTTCGACAGGGTTCGGGGAGCTGTTTTTT. This translates into CASSSTGFGELFF.

About this clonotype: At one boundary the junction diverges from the germline segment, which might be a read error. CDR3 sequence: CGSSLASGQGNTEAFF. For the CDR3, the DNA is TGCGGCAGCAGCTTGGCCAGCGGTCAGGGGAACACTGAAGCTTTCTTT. The chain couples TRBV5-1 to TRBJ1-1; the D gene is possibly TRBD1 (5 bases). This CDR3 has 16 amino acids. Germline V gene lookup returns CDR1 SGHRS and CDR2 YFSETQ.

The rearrangement uses TRBV6-5 and TRBJ1-5; TRBD1 matches 8 bases. CDR3 length equals 16 residues. Per germline, CDR1 MNHEY and CDR2 SVGAGI. J gave up 6 bases and V 4 bases, and 11 bases lay outside the gene matches. CDR3 amino acids: CASSSLTDRGSQPQHF. In DNA form, the CDR3 reads TGTGCCAGCAGTTCCCTCACCGACAGGGGATCTCAGCCCCAGCATTTT.

The chain combines TRBV5-1 with TRBJ1-1; 9 bases agree with TRBD1. The trim removed 5 bases at V and 5 bases at J, leaving 10 bases unmatched. CDR3 length equals 15 residues. The germline CDR1 and CDR2 sequences are SGHRS and YFSETQ. CDR3 region: CASSSPDRGGTEAFF. The DNA for the CDR3 is TGCGCCAGCAGTTCTCCAGACAGGGGGGGAACTGAAGCTTTCTTT.